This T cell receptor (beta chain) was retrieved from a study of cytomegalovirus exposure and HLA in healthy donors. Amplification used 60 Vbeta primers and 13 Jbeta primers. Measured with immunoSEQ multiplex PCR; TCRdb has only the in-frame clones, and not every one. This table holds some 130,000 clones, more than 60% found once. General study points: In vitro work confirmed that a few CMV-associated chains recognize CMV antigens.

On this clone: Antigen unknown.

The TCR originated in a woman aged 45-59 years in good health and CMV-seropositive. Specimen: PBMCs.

The CDR3 protein is CAWSVRGSETQYF. DNA for the CDR3: TGTGCCTGGAGTGTACGCGGTTCCGAGACCCAGTACTTC. The rearrangement joins TRBV30 to TRBJ2-5; D is unclear. Per the germline V gene, CDR1 is GTSNPN and CDR2 is SVGIG (reference sequence). V shed 0 bases and J shed 5 bases, with 10 bases lying between them. The CDR3 loop spans 13 amino acids. Full variable domain (rest looked up from reference TRBV30 and TRBJ2-5): SQTIHQWPATLVQPVGSPLSLECTVEGTSNPNLYWYRQAAGRGLQLLFYSVGIGQISSEVPQNLSASRPQDRQFILSSKKLLLSDSGFYLCAWSVRGSETQYFGPGTRLLVL.